What follows is one T cell receptor beta chain and its context. As yet, its antigen is unknown. This record belongs to a study of cytotoxic CD8 clonotypes in ibrutinib-treated CLL. Study observations and caveats: Progressing patients had sampling times that differed from those of sustained-remission patients.

The V gene lost 7 bases and the J gene lost 6 bases, with 17 bases spanning the gap. This CDR3 region has 14 residues. The germline V gene has CDR1 SGHAT and CDR2 FQDESV (reference sequence). Sequencing used immunoSEQ multiplex PCR; TCRdb keeps in-frame clones, though not all of them. The sample has roughly 100,000 clones, around 73% seen once; the top ten hold around 32%. This TCR was recovered from a human donor with chronic lymphocytic leukemia. Sequencing used PBMCs, obtained after 12 months of ibrutinib treatment. This rearrangement joins TRBV11-1 to TRBJ2-3, with D unclear. The CDR3 DNA is TGTGCCAGCACCACCACTGTGGGATTGGATACGCAGTATTTT. This codes for CASTTTVGLDTQYF.